Presented here are 28 T cell receptor beta chains from one specimen sequenced in a study of identical twins. MiXCR was run by TCRdb on the 5' RACE reads, yielding one entry per CDR3 protein. This sample has some 760,000 distinct CDR3 sequences; 18% occur once, and the top ten carry around 14%. The same data also contributed to another study, on T cells expressing NK-cell markers.

The specimen sequenced was PBMCs. Receptor source: a woman younger than 35 in good health.

The genes are TRBV7-2 and TRBJ2-3, with 11 bases that match TRBD2. CDR3 length: 17 amino acids. The junction had 10 bases not matched to a gene; V was cut back by 2 bases and J by 6 bases. Germline values: CDR1 SGHTA, CDR2 FQGNSA. CDR3 sequence (DNA): TGTGCCAGCAGCTTATACGGGACTAGCGGTCCTAGGGATACGCAGTATTTT. Its translation is CASSLYGTSGPRDTQYF.

This clonotype showed up just a few times. This sequence joins TRBV5-1 and TRBJ2-3; 9 bases are a match to TRBD2. J gave up 6 bases and V 5 bases, and 7 bases lay outside the gene matches. The germline CDR1 and CDR2 sequences are SGHRS and YFSETQ. The length of the CDR3 is 14 residues. CDR3 nucleotides: TGCGCCAGCAGTGGTAGCGGGGGTTCCGATACGCAGTATTTT. This gives the protein CASSGSGGSDTQYF. The variable domain in full, with the rest retrieved from reference TRBV5-1 and TRBJ2-3, is KAGVTQTPRYLIKTRGQQVTLSCSPISGHRSVSWYQQTPGQGLQFLFEYFSETQRNKGNFPGRFSGRQFSNSRSEMNVSTLELGDSALYLCASSGSGGSDTQYFGPGTRLTVL.

The chain recombines TRBV12-3 or TRBV12-4 with TRBJ2-1; D remains ambiguous. Trimming left V 4 bases short and J 7 bases short, with 14 bases between. This CDR3 contains 14 residues. CDR3 bases: TGTGCCAGCAGTTGGTGGACGCTGGGAAATGAGCAGTTCTTC. As protein: CASSWWTLGNEQFF.

Ten or more counts support this clonotype. This sequence joins TRBV5-1 and TRBJ1-2; D not resolved. Germline assignment: CDR1 SGHRS and CDR2 YFSETQ. V gave up 2 bases and J gave up 3 bases, with 8 bases separating them. This CDR3 spans 13 amino acids. The CDR3 DNA reads as TGCGCCAGCAGCTTCGGGTTCGACTATGGCTACACCTTC. Protein: CASSFGFDYGYTF.

This rearrangement joins TRBV5-1 to TRBJ2-3; TRBD2 might be the D (6 bases). V was shortened by 2 bases and J by 0 bases, with 13 bases between the two germline ends. The CDR3 loop spans 16 amino acids. CDR1 SGHRS and CDR2 YFSETQ come from the germline V gene. CDR3: CASSFVAGISTDTQYF. For the CDR3, the DNA is TGCGCCAGCAGCTTCGTTGCGGGAATCAGCACAGATACGCAGTATTTT.

This clonotype was counted between two and nine times. CDR3 nucleotides: TGTGCCAGCAGTTCTGACAGGGCCCATAATGAAAAACTGTTTTTT. Its protein product is CASSSDRAHNEKLFF. This sequence joins TRBV12-3 or TRBV12-4 and TRBJ1-4; 7 bases line up with TRBD1. With 4 bases clipped from V and 4 bases from J, the junction kept 6 bases outside the gene matches. CDR3 length: 15 residues.

With respect to this clonotype: Here the CDR3 omits its conserved ending phenylalanine or tryptophan, so a read error is the likely source. This rearrangement joins TRBV11-2 to TRBJ2-1; 8 bases are a match to TRBD1. J gave up 4 bases and V 5 bases, and 13 bases lay outside the gene matches. Germline values: CDR1 SGHAT, CDR2 FQNNGV. The CDR3 is 17 amino acids. The CDR3 DNA follows: TGTGCCAGCAGCCCAGAAGACAGGGGTACGGGATACAATGAGCAGTTCTAC. It translates to CASSPEDRGTGYNEQFY.

The chain couples TRBV7-9 to TRBJ2-2; 14 nucleotides align to TRBD2. The CDR3 consists of 17 residues. The germline V gene has CDR1 SEHNR and CDR2 FQNEAQ (reference sequence). J gave up 1 base and V 5 bases, and 3 bases lay outside the gene matches. CDR3 coding DNA: TGTGCCAGCAGCCTCGGGACTAGCGGGAGGAACACCGGGGAGCTGTTTTTT. Translated, it gives CASSLGTSGRNTGELFF. Drawing the rest from reference TRBV7-9 and TRBJ2-2, the complete variable domain is DTGVSQNPRHKITKRGQNVTFRCDPISEHNRLYWYRQTLGQGPEFLTYFQNEAQLEKSRLLSDRFSAERPKGSFSTLEIQRTEQGDSAMYLCASSLGTSGRNTGELFFGEGSRLTVL.

This clonotype was found a few times. The chain has TRBV7-2 and TRBJ2-1; 8 bases align to TRBD1. V dropped 4 bases and J dropped 14; count of bases not matched to a gene: 7. Germline V gives CDR1 SGHTA, CDR2 FQGNSA. The CDR3 has 12 amino acids. This CDR3 reads CASSSRDRHKFF. CDR3 nucleotides: TGTGCCAGCAGCTCCCGGGACAGGCACAAGTTCTTC.

Only a few counts were recorded for this clonotype. The chain joins TRBV6-1 to TRBJ2-7; D possibly corresponds to TRBD1 (7 bases). Germline CDR1 is MNHNS and CDR2 is SASEGT. The V gene lost 5 bases and the J gene lost 4 bases, with 15 bases spanning the gap. The CDR3 runs 14 residues. This CDR3 is CASSPFRGVYEQYF. The CDR3 nucleotides read TGTGCCAGCAGTCCCTTCAGGGGGGTTTACGAGCAGTACTTC.

This chain uses TRBV12-3 or TRBV12-4 with TRBJ2-7; a possible D gene is TRBD1 (5 bases). This CDR3 spans 14 amino acids. V was clipped by 3 bases and J by 1 base, with 10 bases between them. The CDR3 nucleotides are TGTGCCAGCAGTTTCCACAGGTCTTCCTACGAGCAGTACTTC. Translation gives CASSFHRSSYEQYF.

J is TRBJ1-2 and V is TRBV5-2; TRBD1, as called in the table, went unchecked against the DNA. TRBV5-2 is flagged as a pseudogene. The CDR3 covers 13 residues. The CDR3 DNA sequence: TGTGCCAGCGGGCCCGGGGACAGGGTTGGCTACACCTTC. It specifies CASGPGDRVGYTF.

This clonotype showed up just a few times. The chain combines TRBV7-9 with TRBJ2-5; D is unresolved. The CDR3 length is 12 residues. The V end was cut by 8 bases, the J end by 4 bases, with 11 bases between. CDR1 SEHNR and CDR2 FQNEAQ come from the germline V gene (reference sequence). In DNA form, the CDR3 reads TGTGCCAGCTCCCCTCCGGTAGAGACCCAGTACTTC. Protein: CASSPPVETQYF.

The chain employs TRBV7-2 and TRBJ1-4; 7 bases match TRBD1. The CDR3 has 15 amino acids. Germline loops: CDR1 SGHTA, CDR2 FQGNSA. Trimming at V came to 1 base and at J to 5 bases, leaving 4 bases not matched to a gene. CDR3 DNA sequence: TGTGCCAGCAGCTTAGGGGACAGCCGGAATGAAAAACTGTTTTTT. Translated: CASSLGDSRNEKLFF.

The V call is TRBV12-3 or TRBV12-4, the J call TRBJ2-7, with D possibly TRBD2 on 6 matching bases. The V end lost 5 bases, the J end lost 6 bases, and 17 bases lay between the germline ends. The CDR3 has 14 amino acids. The CDR3 region is CASSHQLGGREQYF. The CDR3 DNA is TGTGCCAGCAGTCACCAATTGGGGGGTCGCGAGCAGTACTTC.

V usage is TRBV20-1 and J usage is TRBJ2-5, with 7 positions matching TRBD2. J was trimmed by 5 bases and V by 4 bases; bases with no gene match: 4. The CDR3 extends over 12 amino acids. Germline CDR1 and CDR2: DFQATT and SNEGSKA (reference sequence). The CDR3 DNA reads as TGCAGTGCTACTGACGGGGGGGAGACCCAGTACTTC. Protein: CSATDGGETQYF.

This clonotype has a handful of counts. This chain uses TRBV7-2 with TRBJ2-7; TRBD1 matches at 8 bases. The CDR3 has 14 amino acids. CDR1 is SGHTA, CDR2 FQGNSA, per germline. The V and J ends lost 8 bases and 0 bases, in that order; junction bases with no gene match: 6. The CDR3 protein is CASLPGTGSYEQYF. CDR3 in DNA: TGTGCCAGCTTACCCGGGACAGGCTCCTACGAGCAGTACTTC. The variable domain in full, completed from reference TRBV7-2 and TRBJ2-7, reads GAGVSQSPSNKVTEKGKDVELRCDPISGHTALYWYRQSLGQGLEFLIYFQGNSAPDKSGLPSDRFSAERTGGSVSTLTIQRTQQEDSAVYLCASLPGTGSYEQYFGPGTRLTVT.

The chain employs TRBV20-1 and TRBJ2-5; D possibly matches TRBD1 or TRBD2 (5 bases each). This CDR3 contains 12 residues. V was clipped by 6 bases and J by 5 bases, with 13 bases between them. Germline CDR1 DFQATT, CDR2 SNEGSKA (reference sequence). The CDR3: CSAPRGTETQYF. The CDR3 DNA reads as TGCAGTGCCCCGAGGGGAACTGAGACCCAGTACTTC.

The J gene is TRBJ1-1, the V gene TRBV29-1; D not certain. The CDR3 totals 11 residues. V was cut by 6 bases and J by 3 bases, with 8 bases left in between. CDR1 is SQVTM, CDR2 ANQGSEA, per germline. The DNA of the CDR3 is TGCAGCGTCACCGCCTACACTGAAGCTTTCTTT. Translation: CSVTAYTEAFF. Variable domain in full (rest from reference TRBV29-1 and TRBJ1-1): SAVISQKPSRDICQRGTSLTIQCQVDSQVTMMFWYRQQPGQSLTLIATANQGSEATYESGFVIDKFPISRPNLTFSTLTVSNMSPEDSSIYLCSVTAYTEAFFGQGTRLTVV.

This clonotype came up a few times. V is TRBV12-3 or TRBV12-4 and J is TRBJ2-7, with D perhaps matching TRBD2 (6 bases). There are 15 residues in the CDR3. V shed 6 bases and J shed 0 bases, with 15 bases lying between them. CDR3 loop: CASREGLTSSYEQYF. In DNA, the CDR3 is TGTGCCAGCAGGGAGGGACTCACGAGCTCCTACGAGCAGTACTTC.

The chain has TRBV2 and TRBJ2-2; 7 nucleotides agree with TRBD1. Germline CDR1 reads SNHLY; CDR2 reads FYNNEI. The CDR3 totals 14 residues. V shed 6 bases and J 4 bases; nucleotides not matched to a gene: 5. CDR3 residues: CASRGTVITGELFF. As DNA, the CDR3 is TGTGCCAGCAGAGGGACAGTAATCACCGGGGAGCTGTTTTTT.

V and J are TRBV9 and TRBJ2-3; perhaps TRBD2 as D (6 bases). Germline-derived CDR1 and CDR2 are SGDLS and YYNGEE. Deletions cut 0 bases from V and 4 bases from J, with 12 bases between. The CDR3 loop spans 15 amino acids. CDR3 coding DNA: TGTGCCAGCAGCGTAGCTGAACTAGCCTCAGATACGCAGTATTTT. Translation gives CASSVAELASDTQYF.

This clonotype came up a few times. The chain has TRBV20-1 and TRBJ1-2, with D uncertain. CDR3 length: 8 residues. Trimming took 6 bases from V and 6 from J, leaving 2 bases between them. The germline CDR1 and CDR2 sequences are DFQATT and SNEGSKA (reference sequence). The CDR3 region has the DNA TGCAGTGCCAATGGCTACACCTTC. Translated, it gives CSANGYTF.

This clonotype came up a few times. V usage is TRBV12-3 or TRBV12-4 and J usage is TRBJ1-2; TRBD1 might be the D (5 bases). V was shortened by 3 bases and J by 4 bases, with 18 bases between the two germline ends. This CDR3 has 16 amino acids. In DNA form, the CDR3 reads TGTGCCAGCAGTTTCCATCGGCCAGGGTACTCCTATGGCTACACCTTC. It translates to CASSFHRPGYSYGYTF.

This clonotype has a handful of counts. The V and J genes are TRBV12-3 or TRBV12-4 and TRBJ1-1, with 8 bases aligning to TRBD1. Trimming took 6 bases from V and 6 from J; bases not matched to a gene: 6. There are 13 residues in the CDR3. In nucleotides, the CDR3 is TGTGCCAGCAGGACAGGGGTTAACGCTGAAGCTTTCTTT. This translates into CASRTGVNAEAFF.

This clonotype was seen a handful of times. This chain uses TRBV20-1 with TRBJ2-5; a possible D gene is TRBD1 (6 bases). Germline CDR1 is DFQATT and CDR2 is SNEGSKA (reference sequence). Trimming took 4 bases from V and 5 from J, leaving 14 bases between them. CDR3 length equals 13 residues. The CDR3 spells CSAKYRDKETQYF. CDR3 bases: TGCAGTGCTAAATACCGGGACAAGGAGACCCAGTACTTC.

This clonotype was seen only a few times. This chain connects TRBV7-3 to TRBJ2-1, with no clear D. This CDR3 spans 15 amino acids. Germline V gene sequence: CDR1 SGHTA, CDR2 FQGTGA. V was pared by 4 bases and J by 5 bases, with 15 bases between. The CDR3 bases are TGTGCCAGCAGCTCCTCTAGACGCGCTAACAATGAGCAGTTCTTC. This codes for CASSSSRRANNEQFF.

This clonotype appeared many times. J is TRBJ2-1 and V is TRBV7-2; D unresolved. CDR1 and CDR2 (germline): SGHTA, FQGNSA. The CDR3 has 11 residues. The germline V and J ends were trimmed by 6 bases and 7 bases, with 7 bases remaining between them. CDR3 nucleotides: TGTGCCAGCAGTGCCCTAAATGAGCAGTTCTTC. This encodes CASSALNEQFF.